The 18 T cell receptor beta chains in this list originate from one sample, sequenced in a study of OX40 agonist ivuxolimab in advanced cancers. Library preparation used the immunoSEQ multiplex PCR assay. As stored in TCRdb, this immuneACCESS dataset retains in-frame rearrangements with V and J assigned. A fraction of the clones does not appear; measured against another copy, unresolved V genes explain less than half of the discrepancy, and the remainder lacks a known reason. The sample table records about 64,000 clones; roughly 84% of these occur just once. Roughly 2% of the sample belongs to the ten largest clones. The sample here was CD4+ or CD8+ T cells sorted from blood, taken in a trial of the OX40 agonist ivuxolimab. The receptors derive from an adult with an advanced solid tumor such as melanoma, head and neck, liver or kidney cancer.

This clone appeared a single time. The J gene is TRBJ2-1, the V gene TRBV4-2; 8 nucleotides match TRBD2. V was pared by 4 bases and J by 9 bases, with 14 bases of the junction left unmatched. This CDR3 contains 16 residues. Germline V gives CDR1 LGHNA, CDR2 YNFKEQ. CDR3 sequence reads: CASSRPAGALTSEQFF. The CDR3 region has the DNA TGTGCCAGCAGCCGACCAGCGGGAGCCCTTACAAGTGAGCAGTTCTTC.

This chain joins TRBV18 and TRBJ2-7; tentatively, D is TRBD1 (6 bases). V gave up 3 bases and J gave up 3 bases, with 18 bases separating them. This CDR3 has 16 residues. Germline V gene sequence: CDR1 KGHSH, CDR2 LQKENI. The CDR3 nucleotides read TGTGCCAGCTCACCCCCCCAGGGACATCGACTCTACGAGCAGTACTTC. It yields the protein CASSPPQGHRLYEQYF.

This chain links TRBV27 with TRBJ1-4, with 10 bases matching TRBD1. CDR3 size: 17 residues. The germline V gene encodes CDR1 MNHEY and CDR2 SMNVEV (reference sequence). V was pared by 7 bases and J by 1 base, with 9 bases of the junction left unmatched. The CDR3 coding sequence is TGTGCCAGCATCCACCGGGACAGGGGAGTAACTAATGAAAAACTGTTTTTT. This gives the protein CASIHRDRGVTNEKLFF.

Details on this clone: This sample includes further DNA sequences coding for the same CDR3. The chain employs TRBV5-1 and TRBJ1-1; the match to TRBD1 covers 10 bases. The CDR3 is 13 residues long. CDR1 is SGHRS, CDR2 YFSETQ, per germline. After removal of 5 bases from V and 4 bases from J, the junction contained 2 bases not matched to a gene. CDR3 DNA sequence: TGCGCCAGCAGTAGGACAGGGGGCACTGAAGCTTTCTTT. Translating gives CASSRTGGTEAFF.

The chain recombines TRBV11-2 with TRBJ2-7; 8 nucleotides line up with TRBD2. CDR1 is SGHAT and CDR2 is FQNNGV in the germline V gene. V lost 1 base and J lost 2; bases outside the gene matches: 4. This CDR3 spans 15 amino acids. The CDR3 here is CASSLGTGGPYEQYF. CDR3 DNA: TGTGCCAGCAGCTTAGGGACGGGGGGGCCCTACGAGCAGTACTTC.

CDR3 sequence reads: CASSSPGRSTYEQYF. In DNA form, the CDR3 reads TGTGCCAGCAGCTCACCGGGCAGATCCACCTACGAGCAGTACTTC. The chain has TRBV13 and TRBJ2-7; D ambiguous. Per the germline V gene, CDR1 is PRHDT and CDR2 is FYEKMQ (reference sequence). The V and J ends lost 4 bases and 2 bases respectively, with 15 bases between them. This CDR3 is built from 15 residues. Variable domain in full (rest from reference TRBV13 and TRBJ2-7): AAGVIQSPRHLIKEKRETATLKCYPIPRHDTVYWYQQGPGQDPQFLISFYEKMQSDKGSIPDRFSAQQFSDYHSELNMSSLELGDSALYFCASSSPGRSTYEQYFGPGTRLTVT.

The genes are TRBV5-1 and TRBJ2-2; TRBD2 matches 15 bases. Germline V gene lookup returns CDR1 SGHRS and CDR2 YFSETQ. With V trimmed by 1 base and J by 5 bases, 9 bases remained unmatched. The CDR3 runs to 19 residues. DNA of the CDR3: TGCGCCAGCAGCTTGTTAGGACTAGCGGGAGGGCCCCGGACCGGGGAGCTGTTTTTT. Translated, it gives CASSLLGLAGGPRTGELFF.

This sequence joins TRBV11-3 and TRBJ2-7; tentative D call: TRBD1 (5 bases). The CDR3 is made up of 13 amino acids. Looked up from germline, CDR1 is SGHNT and CDR2 is YENEEA. V was shortened by 1 base and J by 6 bases, with 10 bases between the two germline ends. The CDR3 bases are TGTGCCAGCAGCTTAGTCAGGGTCGGCGAGCAGTACTTC. The encoded protein is CASSLVRVGEQYF.

This chain connects TRBV11-1 to TRBJ2-1; D possibly corresponds to TRBD2 (5 bases). V was shortened by 3 bases and J by 5 bases, with 20 bases between the two germline ends. Germline CDR1 and CDR2: SGHAT and FQDESV (reference sequence). The CDR3 spans 17 residues. CDR3 residues: CASSLRTGVVFDNEQFF. The CDR3 coding sequence is TGTGCCAGCAGCTTGAGGACTGGGGTGGTTTTCGACAATGAGCAGTTCTTC.

This clone came up once. The V call is TRBV21-1, the J call TRBJ1-5. TRBV21-1 is deemed a pseudogene. This CDR3 is 16 amino acids long. CDR3 sequence: CASSTPRELRNQPQHF. The CDR3 region has the DNA TGTGCCAGCAGCACCCCCAGGGAGCTTCGCAATCAGCCCCAGCATTTT.

This chain connects TRBV14 to TRBJ1-1; D call uncertain. The germline V gene has CDR1 SGHDN and CDR2 FVKESK. Trimming shortened V by 1 base and J by 4 bases, and 4 bases separated the two germline ends. This CDR3 region has 12 residues. This CDR3 is CASSQVSTEAFF. In nucleotides, the CDR3 is TGTGCCAGCAGCCAAGTTTCCACTGAAGCTTTCTTT.

V usage is TRBV5-6 and J usage is TRBJ2-3, with D possibly being TRBD1 or TRBD2 (6 bases each). The CDR3 is made up of 14 amino acids. Germline CDR1 is SGHDT and CDR2 is YYEEEE. The V end lost 1 base, the J end lost 1 base, and 7 bases lay between the germline ends. This chain's CDR3 is CASSLRGRTDTQYF. In nucleotides, the CDR3 is TGTGCCAGCAGCTTGCGGGGGCGCACAGATACGCAGTATTTT.

This chain links TRBV6-6 with TRBJ1-2; 10 bases agree with TRBD1. This CDR3 region has 14 residues. Germline-derived CDR1 and CDR2 are MNHNY and SVGAGI (reference sequence). Trimming took 5 bases from V and 3 from J; bases not matched to a gene: 3. CDR3 in amino acids: CASSDRGRDYGYTF. As DNA, the CDR3 is TGTGCCAGCAGTGACAGGGGGCGCGACTATGGCTACACCTTC.

The rearrangement uses TRBV5-8 and TRBJ1-5; 7 positions agree with TRBD1. CDR3 length: 14 amino acids. The V and J ends lost 4 bases and 6 bases, in that order; junction bases with no gene match: 7. Germline V gene lookup returns CDR1 SGHTS and CDR2 YDEGEE. This CDR3 is CASSEGQLFQPQHF. Written as DNA, the CDR3 is TGTGCCAGCAGCGAGGGACAGTTATTTCAGCCCCAGCATTTT.

The V and J genes are TRBV5-1 and TRBJ2-1; 8 positions agree with TRBD2. CDR1 SGHRS and CDR2 YFSETQ come from the germline V gene. CDR3 length equals 15 residues. Losses at the gene ends were 0 bases for V and 4 bases for J; bases not matched to a gene: 3. CDR3: CASSLGGLGYNEQFF. The CDR3 coding sequence is TGCGCCAGCAGCTTGGGGGGACTAGGGTACAATGAGCAGTTCTTC.

The rearrangement joins TRBV7-9 to TRBJ1-1, with 7 bases lining up with TRBD1. Germline lookup yields CDR1 SEHNR and CDR2 FQNEAQ (reference sequence). The junction had 9 bases not matched to a gene; V was cut back by 5 bases and J by 0 bases. The CDR3 is 16 amino acids. The CDR3 sequence: CASSEPIGGLNTEAFF. CDR3 sequence (DNA): TGTGCCAGCAGCGAACCCATAGGGGGCCTGAACACTGAAGCTTTCTTT.

The chain carries TRBV5-1 and TRBJ2-5, with TRBD2 matching 9 bases. CDR1 and CDR2 (germline): SGHRS, YFSETQ. The junction had 2 bases not matched to a gene; V was cut back by 0 bases and J by 5 bases. The CDR3 has 14 residues. The CDR3 is CASSLASGMETQYF. The CDR3, as DNA: TGCGCCAGCAGCTTGGCTAGCGGGATGGAGACCCAGTACTTC.

The chain joins TRBV2 to TRBJ1-5; the D gene is possibly TRBD1 (5 bases). V was pared by 5 bases and J by 6 bases, with 11 bases between. Germline CDR1 SNHLY, CDR2 FYNNEI. This CDR3 has 13 residues. CDR3 nucleotides: TGTGCCAGCAGTCCGACAGCCGTTCAGCCCCAGCATTTT. Amino acids: CASSPTAVQPQHF. Variable domain in full (rest from reference TRBV2 and TRBJ1-5): EPEVTQTPSHQVTQMGQEVILRCVPISNHLYFYWYRQILGQKVEFLVSFYNNEISEKSEIFDDQFSVERPDGSNFTLKIRSTKLEDSAMYFCASSPTAVQPQHFGDGTRLSIL.